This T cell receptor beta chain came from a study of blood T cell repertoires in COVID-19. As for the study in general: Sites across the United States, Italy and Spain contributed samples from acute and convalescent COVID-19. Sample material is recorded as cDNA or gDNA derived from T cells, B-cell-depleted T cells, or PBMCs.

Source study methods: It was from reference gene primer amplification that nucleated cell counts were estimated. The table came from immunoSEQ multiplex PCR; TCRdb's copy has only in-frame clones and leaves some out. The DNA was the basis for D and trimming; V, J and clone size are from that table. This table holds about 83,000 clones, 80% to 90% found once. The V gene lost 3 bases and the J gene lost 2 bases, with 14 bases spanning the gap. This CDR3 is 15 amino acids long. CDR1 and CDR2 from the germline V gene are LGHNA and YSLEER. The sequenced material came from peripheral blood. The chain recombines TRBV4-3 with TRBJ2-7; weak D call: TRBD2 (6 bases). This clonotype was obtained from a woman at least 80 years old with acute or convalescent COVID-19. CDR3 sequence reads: CASSQPLEGTYEQYF. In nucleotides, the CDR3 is TGCGCCAGCAGCCAGCCGTTGGAGGGAACCTACGAGCAGTACTTC.